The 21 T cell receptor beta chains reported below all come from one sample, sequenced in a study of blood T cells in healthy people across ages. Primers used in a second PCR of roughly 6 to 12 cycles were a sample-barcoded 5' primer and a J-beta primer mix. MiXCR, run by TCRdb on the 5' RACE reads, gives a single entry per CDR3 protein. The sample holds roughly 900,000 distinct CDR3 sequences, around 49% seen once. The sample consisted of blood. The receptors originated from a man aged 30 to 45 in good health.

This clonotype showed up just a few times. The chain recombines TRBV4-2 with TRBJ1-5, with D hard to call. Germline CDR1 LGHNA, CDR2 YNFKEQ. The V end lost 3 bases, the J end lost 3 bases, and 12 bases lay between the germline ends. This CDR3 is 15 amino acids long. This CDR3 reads CASSQWTQDNQPQHF. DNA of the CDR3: TGTGCCAGCAGCCAGTGGACTCAAGACAATCAGCCCCAGCATTTT.

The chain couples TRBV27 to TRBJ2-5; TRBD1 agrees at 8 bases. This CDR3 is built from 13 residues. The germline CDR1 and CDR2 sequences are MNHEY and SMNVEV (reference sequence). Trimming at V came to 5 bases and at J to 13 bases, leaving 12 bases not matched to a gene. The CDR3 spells CASSRTGYSERYF. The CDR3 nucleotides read TGTGCCAGCAGTCGGACAGGGTATTCCGAGCGGTACTTC.

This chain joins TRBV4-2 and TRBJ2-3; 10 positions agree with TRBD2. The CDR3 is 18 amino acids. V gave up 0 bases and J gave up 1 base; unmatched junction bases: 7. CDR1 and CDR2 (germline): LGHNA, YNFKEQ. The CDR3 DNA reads TGTGCCAGCAGCCAAGATGGGGCTAGCGGGGGCCGCACAGATACGCAGTATTTT. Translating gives CASSQDGASGGRTDTQYF.

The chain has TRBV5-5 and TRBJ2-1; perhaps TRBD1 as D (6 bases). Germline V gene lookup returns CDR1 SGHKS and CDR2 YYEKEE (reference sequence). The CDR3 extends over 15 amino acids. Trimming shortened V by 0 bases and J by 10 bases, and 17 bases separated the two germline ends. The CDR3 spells CASSLVVGGPGEQFF. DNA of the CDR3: TGTGCCAGCAGCTTGGTTGTAGGGGGACCCGGAGAGCAGTTCTTC.

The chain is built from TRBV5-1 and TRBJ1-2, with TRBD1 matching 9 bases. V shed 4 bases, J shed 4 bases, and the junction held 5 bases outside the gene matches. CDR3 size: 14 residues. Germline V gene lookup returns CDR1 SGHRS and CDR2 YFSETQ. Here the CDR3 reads CASSASTGGYGYTF. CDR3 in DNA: TGCGCCAGCAGCGCCTCGACAGGGGGCTATGGCTACACCTTC.

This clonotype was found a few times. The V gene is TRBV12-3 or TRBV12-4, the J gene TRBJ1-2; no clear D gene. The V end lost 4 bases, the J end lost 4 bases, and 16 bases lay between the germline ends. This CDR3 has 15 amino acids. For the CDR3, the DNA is TGTGCCAGCAGTTCCTCCGGACGCTCGGGCTATGGCTACACCTTC. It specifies CASSSSGRSGYGYTF.

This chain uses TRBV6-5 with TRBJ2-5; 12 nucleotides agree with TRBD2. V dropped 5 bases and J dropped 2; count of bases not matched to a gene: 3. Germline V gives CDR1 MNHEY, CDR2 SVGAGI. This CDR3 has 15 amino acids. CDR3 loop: CASSRTSGVQETQYF. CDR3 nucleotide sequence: TGTGCCAGCAGTCGGACTAGCGGGGTTCAAGAGACCCAGTACTTC.

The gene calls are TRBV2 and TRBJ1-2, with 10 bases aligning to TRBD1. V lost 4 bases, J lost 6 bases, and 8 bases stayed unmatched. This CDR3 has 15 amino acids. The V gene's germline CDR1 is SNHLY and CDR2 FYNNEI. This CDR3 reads CASSGPTGGFDGYTF. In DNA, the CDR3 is TGTGCCAGCAGTGGCCCGACAGGGGGCTTCGATGGCTACACCTTC.

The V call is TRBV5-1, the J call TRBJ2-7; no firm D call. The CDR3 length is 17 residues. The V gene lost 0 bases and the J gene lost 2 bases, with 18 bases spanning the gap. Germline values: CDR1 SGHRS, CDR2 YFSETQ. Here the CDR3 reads CASSLGYLLRKPYEQYF. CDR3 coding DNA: TGCGCCAGCAGCTTGGGATACCTTCTCCGGAAGCCCTACGAGCAGTACTTC.

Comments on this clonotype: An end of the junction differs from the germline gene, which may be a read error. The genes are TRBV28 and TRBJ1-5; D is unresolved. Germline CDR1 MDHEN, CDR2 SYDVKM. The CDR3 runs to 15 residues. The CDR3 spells CANSPRPAGNQPQHF. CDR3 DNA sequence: TGTGCCAACAGTCCACGTCCCGCCGGCAATCAGCCCCAGCATTTT.

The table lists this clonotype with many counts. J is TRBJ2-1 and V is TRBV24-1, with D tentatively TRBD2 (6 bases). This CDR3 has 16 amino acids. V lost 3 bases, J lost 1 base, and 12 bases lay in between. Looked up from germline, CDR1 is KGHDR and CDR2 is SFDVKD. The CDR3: CATSDAGTRSYNEQFF. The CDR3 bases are TGTGCCACCAGTGATGCAGGGACTCGGTCCTACAATGAGCAGTTCTTC.

The CDR3 DNA reads as TGTGCCAGCAGTTACCGACAGGGGGTAGACGGGGAGCTGTTTTTT. Translation gives CASSYRQGVDGELFF. This chain connects TRBV6-5 to TRBJ2-2; 9 nucleotides match TRBD1. Per germline, CDR1 MNHEY and CDR2 SVGAGI. After removal of 2 bases from V and 7 bases from J, the junction contained 5 bases not matched to a gene. This CDR3 region has 15 residues.

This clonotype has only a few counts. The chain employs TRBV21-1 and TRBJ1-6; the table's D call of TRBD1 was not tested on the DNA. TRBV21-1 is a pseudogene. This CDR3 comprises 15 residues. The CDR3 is CASSSRDKANSPLHF. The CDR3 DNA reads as TGTGCCAGCAGCTCCCGGGACAAGGCTAATTCACCCCTCCACTTT.

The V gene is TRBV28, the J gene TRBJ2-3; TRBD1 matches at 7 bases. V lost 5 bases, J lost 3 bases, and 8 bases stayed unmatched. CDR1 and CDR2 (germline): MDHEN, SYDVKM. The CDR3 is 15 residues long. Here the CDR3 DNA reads TGTGCCAGCAGTGAGACAGGGTCGCGGACAGATACGCAGTATTTT. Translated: CASSETGSRTDTQYF. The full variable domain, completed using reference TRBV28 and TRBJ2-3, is DVKVTQSSRYLVKRTGEKVFLECVQDMDHENMFWYRQDPGLGLRLIYFSYDVKMKEKGDIPEGYSVSREKKERFSLILESASTNQTSMYLCASSETGSRTDTQYFGPGTRLTVL.

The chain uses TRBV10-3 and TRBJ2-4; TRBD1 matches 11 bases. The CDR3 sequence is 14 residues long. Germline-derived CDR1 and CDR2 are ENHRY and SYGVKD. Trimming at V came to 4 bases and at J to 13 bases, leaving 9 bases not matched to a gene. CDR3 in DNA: TGTGCCATCAGTGGAGGACAGGGGGCGAGGGAGCAGTACTTC. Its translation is CAISGGQGAREQYF.

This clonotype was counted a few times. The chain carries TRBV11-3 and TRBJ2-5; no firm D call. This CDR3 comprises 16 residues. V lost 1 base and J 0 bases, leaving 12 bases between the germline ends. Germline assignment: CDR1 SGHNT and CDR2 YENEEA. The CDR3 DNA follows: TGTGCCAGCAGCTTAGGAGAGAGGATGTACCAAGAGACCCAGTACTTC. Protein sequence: CASSLGERMYQETQYF.

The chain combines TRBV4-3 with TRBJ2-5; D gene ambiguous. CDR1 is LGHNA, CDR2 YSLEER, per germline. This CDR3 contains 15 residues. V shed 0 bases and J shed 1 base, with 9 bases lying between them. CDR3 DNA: TGCGCCAGCAGCCAAGATCTCACAGCCCAAGAGACCCAGTACTTC. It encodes CASSQDLTAQETQYF.

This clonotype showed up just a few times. CDR3 residues: CASTLNAYEQYF. The CDR3 nucleotides read TGCGCCAGCACCCTGAACGCCTACGAGCAGTACTTC. The chain carries TRBV5-1 and TRBJ2-7; D remains unclear. The germline CDR1 and CDR2 sequences are SGHRS and YFSETQ. Trimming left V 6 bases short and J 2 bases short, with 9 bases between. The CDR3 loop spans 12 amino acids.

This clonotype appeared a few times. CDR3 in DNA: TGTGCCAGCACAGAACAGCGGGGCACAGATACGCAGTATTTT. Protein product: CASTEQRGTDTQYF. This chain joins TRBV6-5 and TRBJ2-3, with D perhaps matching TRBD2 (6 bases). From germline, CDR1 is MNHEY and CDR2 SVGAGI. Trimming cost V 7 bases and J 1 base, with 12 bases left between them. This CDR3 has 14 residues.

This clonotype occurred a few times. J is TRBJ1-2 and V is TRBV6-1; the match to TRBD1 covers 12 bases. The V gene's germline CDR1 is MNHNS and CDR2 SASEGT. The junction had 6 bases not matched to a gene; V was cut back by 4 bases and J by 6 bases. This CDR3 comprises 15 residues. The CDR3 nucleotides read TGTGCCAGCAGTGCCGGGACAGGGGGCGCTAATGGCTACACCTTC. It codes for CASSAGTGGANGYTF.

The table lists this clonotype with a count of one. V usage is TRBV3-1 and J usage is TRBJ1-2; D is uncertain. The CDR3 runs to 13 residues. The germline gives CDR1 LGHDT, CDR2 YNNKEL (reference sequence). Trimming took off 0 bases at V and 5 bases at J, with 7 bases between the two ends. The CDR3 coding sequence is TGTGCCAGCAGCCAAGAATCTCCATATGGCTACACCTTC. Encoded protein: CASSQESPYGYTF.